Given below is one T cell receptor (beta chain) in context. This sample is drawn from a study of shared T cell receptors in the human thymus. Data came from immunoSEQ multiplex PCR; TCRdb stores just in-frame clones and leaves some out. The repertoire holds approximately 580,000 clones, with about four fifths as singletons. There are 15 residues in the CDR3. Germline V CDR1 and CDR2: MNHNS, SASEGT. V lost 4 bases to trimming and J lost 0 bases; unmatched junction nucleotides: 6. These data were also filed under a second study, of human thymus T cells. That source notes: Thymic resections from corrective heart surgery supplied the tissue. Overlap was high between thymic repertoires from unrelated individuals, as reported in related research.

The sequence came from a boy under three years old with a congenital heart defect. The sample consisted of thymocytes. The chain has TRBV6-1 and TRBJ2-7; 7 nucleotides align to TRBD2. CDR3 coding DNA: TGTGCCAGCAGTGCTAGCGGTCTAAGCTCCTACGAGCAGTACTTC. Protein: CASSASGLSSYEQYF.